A selection of T cell receptor beta chains follows, all from one sample in a study of early T cells in non-severe SARS-CoV-2 infection. TCRdb itself ran the 5' RACE reads through MiXCR, one entry per CDR3 protein. The table has tens of thousands of distinct CDR3 sequences, about 14% seen once. The sequenced sample was whole blood. Receptor source: an adult who was a healthcare worker with PCR-confirmed SARS-CoV-2 infection or an uninfected control (not recorded which). Each CDR3 is given with its conserved first and last residue. A D gene is named only where the DNA matches it firmly. Expanded clones get a size class; other rows say once, few or many, or leave the size out.

clone_size | j_call | v_call | d_call | cdr3_nt | cdr3_aa
NA | TRBJ2-1 | TRBV11-3 | NA | TGTGCCAGCAGCTCGTTCGAGGGTACCTACAATGAGCAGTTCTTC | CASSSFEGTYNEQFF
NA | TRBJ2-7 | TRBV3-1 | TRBD2 | TGTGCCAGCAGCCAACGCGGGGGGGCCTACGAGCAGTACTTC | CASSQRGGAYEQYF
many | TRBJ1-2 | TRBV11-2 | NA | TGTGCCAGCAGCTTAGCCCGCGAAGTCCAAGGCTACACCTTC | CASSLAREVQGYTF
NA | TRBJ2-5 | TRBV20-1 | NA | TGCAGTGCTAGAGATGGAGGGGCCCAGTACTTC | CSARDGGAQYF
NA | TRBJ2-1 | TRBV29-1 | TRBD2 | TGCAGCGCCGGACTAGGGAGCAATGAGCAGTTCTTC | CSAGLGSNEQFF
many | TRBJ2-3 | TRBV12-3/TRBV12-4 | NA | TGTGCCAGCAGCCCCGGACTTTCCACAGATACGCAGTATTTT | CASSPGLSTDTQYF
NA | TRBJ1-1 | TRBV29-1 | NA | TGCAGCGTGAGGCAGGAGAACACTGAAGCTTTCTTT | CSVRQENTEAFF
NA | TRBJ1-2 | TRBV6-5 | NA | TGTGCCAGCAGTCTGGCGGAGACCTATGGCTACACCTTC | CASSLAETYGYTF
many | TRBJ1-6 | TRBV18 | NA | TGTGCCAGCTCACAAACCGGGGGAAATAATTCACCCCTCCACTTT | CASSQTGGNNSPLHF
many | TRBJ2-7 | TRBV2 | NA | TGTGCCAGCAGTGGTGTAGGAGGGGGCCAGTCCTACGAGCAGTACTTC | CASSGVGGGQSYEQYF
many | TRBJ2-1 | TRBV7-8 | NA | TGTGCCAGCAGCCAACACGAGAGCTCCTACAATGAGCAGTTCTTC | CASSQHESSYNEQFF
many | TRBJ1-1 | TRBV29-1 | TRBD1 | TGCAGCGTCCGACAGGGGCTAGGCACTGAAGCTTTCTTT | CSVRQGLGTEAFF
few | TRBJ2-5 | TRBV2 | NA | TGTGCCAGCAGTGAGGTGGCGGGATTACAAGAGACCCAGTACTTC | CASSEVAGLQETQYF
NA | TRBJ2-7 | TRBV10-3 | TRBD1 | TGTGCCATCAGTGTAGGACAGGCAACCTACGAGCAGTACTTC | CAISVGQATYEQYF
NA | TRBJ1-2 | TRBV2 | NA | TGTGCCAGCAGTTTCACCCCAGGGAGTCGGGGCTACACCTTC | CASSFTPGSRGYTF
many | TRBJ1-3 | TRBV20-1 | TRBD1 | TGCAGTGCTCGCCCGGGACAGAGCTCTGGAAACACCATATATTTT | CSARPGQSSGNTIYF
many | TRBJ2-7 | TRBV29-1 | TRBD1 | TGCAGCGGGGTCCCGGGACAGGGCTACGAGCAGTACTTC | CSGVPGQGYEQYF
NA | TRBJ1-5 | TRBV12-3/TRBV12-4 | TRBD1 | TGTGCCAGCAGCCGGGACAGCCAAAATCAGCCCCAGCATTTT | CASSRDSQNQPQHF
few | TRBJ2-5 | TRBV11-2 | NA | TGTGCCAGCAGCTTAGTTGGAGGGGAGACCCAGTACTTC | CASSLVGGETQYF
NA | TRBJ1-1 | TRBV10-3 | NA | TGTGCCATCAGTGACGTGGAGAACACTGAAGCTTTCTTT | CAISDVENTEAFF
many | TRBJ2-2 | TRBV29-1 | TRBD2 | TGCAGCGTTACCATCCCGGGACTAGCGGGTTCCATGGGCGGGGAGCTGTTTTTT | CSVTIPGLAGSMGGELFF
NA | TRBJ2-7 | TRBV9 | NA | TGTGCCAGCAGCGTAGGTTGGGGGTCCTACGAGCAGTACTTC | CASSVGWGSYEQYF
NA | TRBJ2-7 | TRBV7-8 | NA | TGTGCCAGCAGCTCGGCCGACTACGAGCAGTACTTC | CASSSADYEQYF
many | TRBJ2-1 | TRBV20-1 | NA | TGCAGTGCTAGAGATCCCCAGACTGTATACAATGAGCAGTTCTTC | CSARDPQTVYNEQFF
many | TRBJ2-1 | TRBV19 | TRBD2 | TGTGCCAGTACCTCACCCTCCGGGACTAGCGGGGGCCACTCCTACAATGAGCAGTTCTTC | CASTSPSGTSGGHSYNEQFF
many | TRBJ1-5 | TRBV6-5 | NA | TGTGCCAGCACCCCACAGGGAGGGGGCAATCAGCCCCAGCATTTT | CASTPQGGGNQPQHF
many | TRBJ2-7 | TRBV19 | TRBD2 | TGTGCCAGTAGGGGGACGGGGGGCTCCTACGAGCAGTACTTC | CASRGTGGSYEQYF
few | TRBJ2-2 | TRBV2 | NA | TGTGCCAGCAAGAGTAGCGGTGGCACCGGGGAGCTGTTTTTT | CASKSSGGTGELFF
many | TRBJ1-1 | TRBV3-1 | NA | TGTGCCAGCAGCCAAGCTGGCACTGAAGCTTTCTTT | CASSQAGTEAFF
many | TRBJ2-1 | TRBV25-1 | NA | TGTGCCAGCAGTGACTCTGATAGGAGGCCGCGCGATGAGCAGTTCTTC | CASSDSDRRPRDEQFF
few | TRBJ2-7 | TRBV14 | NA | TGTGCCAGCAGCCGAACCCTTCTCGGAGCATCCCACGAGCAGTACTTC | CASSRTLLGASHEQYF
few | TRBJ2-1 | TRBV7-2 | NA | TGTGCCAGCAGCTTAGTCGCGTCCTACAATGAGCAGTTCTTC | CASSLVASYNEQFF
NA | TRBJ1-1 | TRBV27 | NA | TGTGCCAGCAGTTTTGAGGGTAAGAACACTGAAGCTTTCTTT | CASSFEGKNTEAFF
NA | TRBJ2-1 | TRBV3-1 | NA | TGTGCCAGCAGCCAAGATCAGAAAGGCAGCTCCTACAATGAGCAGTTCTTC | CASSQDQKGSSYNEQFF
many | TRBJ2-3 | TRBV11-3 | NA | TGTGCCAGCAGCTTAGAGGAGGGTCTAAGCACAGATACGCAGTATTTT | CASSLEEGLSTDTQYF
NA | TRBJ2-5 | TRBV24-1 | NA | TGTGCCACCAGTGACGATTCCGGGGGGCCCTCCGGAGGGGGGACCCAGTACTTC | CATSDDSGGPSGGGTQYF
many | TRBJ1-5 | TRBV29-1 | TRBD1 | TGCAGCGAACTGGGACAGCTCTATCAGCCCCAGCATTTT | CSELGQLYQPQHF
few | TRBJ1-2 | TRBV5-6 | NA | TGTGCCAGCAGCCCGGGCCAAGGCGGGAACTATGGCTACACCTTC | CASSPGQGGNYGYTF
NA | TRBJ2-7 | TRBV7-9 | NA | TGTGCCAGCAGCGGAGGGGCGCGGGGAACCTACGAGCAGTACTTC | CASSGGARGTYEQYF
many | TRBJ2-1 | TRBV4-2 | TRBD2 | TGTGCCAGCAGCACGGGACTAGCGGGGGGAAACGAGCAGTTCTTC | CASSTGLAGGNEQFF
NA | TRBJ2-3 | TRBV12-3/TRBV12-4 | TRBD2 | TGTGCCAGCAGCCTGGCGAGACTAGCGGGCGCCACAGATACGCAGTATTTT | CASSLARLAGATDTQYF
few | TRBJ2-7 | TRBV7-9 | TRBD2 | TGTGCCAGCAGCGCGACTAGCGGGAGGCCCGAGCAGTACTTC | CASSATSGRPEQYF
few | TRBJ2-3 | TRBV11-2 | NA | TGTGCCAGCAGCCCGACGCTGAGCGGCCGCACAGATACGCAGTATTTT | CASSPTLSGRTDTQYF
few | TRBJ2-1 | TRBV29-1 | TRBD1 | TGCAGCGTTGTGCGGAGACAGGGGTTGGGTGAGCAGTTCTTC | CSVVRRQGLGEQFF
many | TRBJ2-7 | TRBV5-1 | NA | TGCGCCAGCAGCTTCCACGGGACGGATGCCTACGAGCAGTACTTC | CASSFHGTDAYEQYF
few | TRBJ2-1 | TRBV30 | NA | TGTGCCTGGGTTAACAGGTACAATGAGCAGTTCTTC | CAWVNRYNEQFF
many | TRBJ1-4 | TRBV5-5 | NA | TGTGCCAGCAGCCGCTCTGGAGCAACTAATGAAAAACTGTTTTTT | CASSRSGATNEKLFF
NA | TRBJ2-7 | TRBV28 | NA | TGTGCCAGCAGTCCCCCCCACCCCGCCGAGCAGTACTTC | CASSPPHPAEQYF
few | TRBJ1-1 | TRBV12-3/TRBV12-4 | NA | TGTGCCAGCAGCCCGGGGTTAGGGGATCGGCGTAAAGCTTTCTTT | CASSPGLGDRRKAFF
many | TRBJ2-2 | TRBV11-2 | TRBD1 | TGTGCCAGCAGCCGACAGGGTTCTTTCACCGGGGAGCTGTTTTTT | CASSRQGSFTGELFF
many | TRBJ2-1 | TRBV7-3 | NA | TGTGCCAGCAGCTTCGTGGGGGCTAATGAGCAGTTCTTC | CASSFVGANEQFF
few | TRBJ2-7 | TRBV28 | NA | TGTGCCAGCAGCGTCGCGAGCAACGAGCAGTACTTC | CASSVASNEQYF
NA | TRBJ2-5 | TRBV29-1 | NA | TGCAGCGTTGGGGGCGGAGGAGGAGAGACCCAGTACTTC | CSVGGGGGETQYF
many | TRBJ2-4 | TRBV7-2 | TRBD2 | TGTGCCAGCAGCCCCCGGGGGGGGCTGGTAAACATTCAGTACTTC | CASSPRGGLVNIQYF
many | TRBJ1-2 | TRBV7-9 | TRBD1 | TGTGCCAGCAGCCTGGGACAGACCTTTGCTAACTATGGCTACACCTTC | CASSLGQTFANYGYTF